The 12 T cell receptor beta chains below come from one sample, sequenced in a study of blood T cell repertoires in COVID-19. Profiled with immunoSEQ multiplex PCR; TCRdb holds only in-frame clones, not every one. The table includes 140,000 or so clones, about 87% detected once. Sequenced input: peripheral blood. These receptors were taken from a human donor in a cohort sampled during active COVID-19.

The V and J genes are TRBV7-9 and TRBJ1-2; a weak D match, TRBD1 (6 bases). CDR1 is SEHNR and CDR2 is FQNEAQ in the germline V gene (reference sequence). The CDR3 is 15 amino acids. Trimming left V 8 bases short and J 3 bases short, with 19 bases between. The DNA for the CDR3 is TGTGCCAGCCCCAACTCCCCGGGGGGCGACTATGGCTACACCTTC. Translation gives CASPNSPGGDYGYTF.

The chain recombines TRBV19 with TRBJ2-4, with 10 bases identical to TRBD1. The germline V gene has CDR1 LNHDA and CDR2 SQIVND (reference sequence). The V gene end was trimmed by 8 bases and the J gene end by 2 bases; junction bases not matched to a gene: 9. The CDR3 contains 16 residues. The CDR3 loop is CASGGQGSRTKNIQYF. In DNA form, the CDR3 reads TGTGCCAGTGGGGGACAGGGGAGTAGAACCAAAAACATTCAGTACTTC.

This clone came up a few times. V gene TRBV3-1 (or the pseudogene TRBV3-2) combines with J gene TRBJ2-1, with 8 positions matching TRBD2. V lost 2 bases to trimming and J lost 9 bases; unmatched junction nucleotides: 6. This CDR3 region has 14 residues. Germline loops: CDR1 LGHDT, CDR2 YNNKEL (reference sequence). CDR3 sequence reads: CASSQRTRGGEQFF. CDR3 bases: TGTGCCAGCAGCCAAAGGACCCGGGGGGGTGAGCAGTTCTTC.

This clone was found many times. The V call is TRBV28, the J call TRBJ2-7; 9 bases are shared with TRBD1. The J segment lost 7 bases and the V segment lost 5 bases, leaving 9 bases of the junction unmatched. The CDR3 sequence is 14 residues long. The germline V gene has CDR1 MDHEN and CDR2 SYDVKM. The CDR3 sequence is CASSPTGTGREQYF. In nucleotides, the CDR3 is TGTGCCAGCAGTCCCACCGGGACAGGGAGGGAGCAGTACTTC.

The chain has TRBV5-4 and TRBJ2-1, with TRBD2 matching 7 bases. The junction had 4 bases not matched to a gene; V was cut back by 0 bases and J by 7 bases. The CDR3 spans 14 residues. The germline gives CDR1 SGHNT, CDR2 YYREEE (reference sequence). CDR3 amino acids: CASSLVGLSNEQFF. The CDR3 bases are TGTGCCAGCAGCTTGGTGGGACTAAGTAATGAGCAGTTCTTC.

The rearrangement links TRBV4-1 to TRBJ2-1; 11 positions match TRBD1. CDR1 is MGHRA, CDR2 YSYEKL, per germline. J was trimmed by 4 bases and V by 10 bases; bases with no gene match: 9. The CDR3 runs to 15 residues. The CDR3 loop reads CATTKRDRGYNEQFF. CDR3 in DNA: TGCGCCACCACCAAGAGGGACAGGGGGTACAATGAGCAGTTCTTC.

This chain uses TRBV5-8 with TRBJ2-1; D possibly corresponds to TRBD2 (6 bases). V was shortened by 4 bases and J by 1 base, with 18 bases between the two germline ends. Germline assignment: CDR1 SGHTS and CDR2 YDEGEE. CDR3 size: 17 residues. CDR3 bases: TGTGCCAGCAGCAACCAATTAACTAGCTGGTCCTACAATGAGCAGTTCTTC. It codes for CASSNQLTSWSYNEQFF.

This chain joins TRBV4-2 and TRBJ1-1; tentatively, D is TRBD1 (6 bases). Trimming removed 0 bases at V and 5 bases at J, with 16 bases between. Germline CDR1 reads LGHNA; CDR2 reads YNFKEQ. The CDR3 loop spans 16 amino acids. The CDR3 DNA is TGTGCCAGCAGCCAAGATGAGTTGGCAGGGGTTACTGAAGCTTTCTTT. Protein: CASSQDELAGVTEAFF.

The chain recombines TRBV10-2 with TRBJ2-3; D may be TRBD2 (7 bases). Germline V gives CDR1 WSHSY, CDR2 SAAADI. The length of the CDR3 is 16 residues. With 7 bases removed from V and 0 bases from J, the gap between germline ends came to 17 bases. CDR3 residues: CASNRGAVVSTDTQYF. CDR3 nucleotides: TGCGCCAGCAATCGGGGGGCCGTGGTCAGCACAGATACGCAGTATTTT.

The CDR3 loop reads CVRSLGRDNSPLHF. The CDR3 region has the DNA TGTGTCAGAAGCTTAGGGAGAGATAATTCACCCCTCCACTTT. The chain combines TRBV7-5 with TRBJ1-6. TRBV7-5 is termed a pseudogene. This CDR3 comprises 14 residues.

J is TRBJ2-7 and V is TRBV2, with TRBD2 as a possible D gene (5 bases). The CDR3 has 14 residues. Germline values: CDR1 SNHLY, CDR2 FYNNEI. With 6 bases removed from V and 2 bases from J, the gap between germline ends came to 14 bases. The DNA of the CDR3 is TGTGCCAGCAGCCAGGACTCCGGACCCTACGAGCAGTACTTC. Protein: CASSQDSGPYEQYF.

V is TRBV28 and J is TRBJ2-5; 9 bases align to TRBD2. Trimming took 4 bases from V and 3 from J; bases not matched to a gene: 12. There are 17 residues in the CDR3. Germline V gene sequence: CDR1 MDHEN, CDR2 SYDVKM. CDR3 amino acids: CASSSLRGGAGEETQYF. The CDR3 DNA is TGTGCCAGCAGTTCCCTCCGCGGGGGGGCCGGTGAAGAGACCCAGTACTTC.